Included here is one T cell receptor beta chain sequence, with context. The antigen this receptor binds is unknown. Base quality data are lacking; no much larger clone is found one base away. TCRbeta CDR3 regions were amplified from genomic DNA by means of the immunoSEQ Assay, a bias-controlled multiplex PCR. The study's own analysis went as follows. The number of nucleated cells in each sample was estimated from the amplification of reference gene primers within the assay. To quantify the absolute abundance of each unique TCRbeta CDR3 rearrangement, sequence reads were collapsed and filtered. For each sample, productive Simpson clonality was calculated by taking the square root of Simpson's diversity index across productive rearrangements. Drawn from immuneACCESS, this table holds only the in-frame rearrangements with V and J called that TCRdb kept. Clones are partly lost; checked studies trace under half to an unresolved V gene and leave the rest unexplained. V and J calls and clone size are as listed in that table; D and trimming were resolved from the DNA. The sample table lists 260,000 or so clones, approximately 85% of them with a count of one. The ten largest clones add up to approximately 0.7% of the sample.

The collaborating institutions used their own protocols to collect whole blood in K2EDTA tubes. Collaborator samples were shipped for TCRbeta analysis as frozen whole blood, isolated PBMCs, or DNA extracted from either sample type. The data derive from a study of blood T cell repertoires in COVID-19 (TCRdb year 2020). Background for the entire study: The collaborator samples originated in the United States, Italy and Spain and spanned the acute and convalescent phases of COVID-19. The material from the prospective study consisted of cDNA or gDNA derived from T cells, B-cell-depleted T cells, or PBMCs. The dataset comprised deeply sampled blood TCRbeta repertoires from subjects exposed to, actively infected with, or recovered from COVID-19. The repertoires were released in a freely available public database intended as a resource for research on the immune response to SARS-CoV-2. Samples came from the ongoing ImmuneRACE study (first 160 participants) plus 1,254 subjects from 6 global collaborators. A de-identified subject ID, COVID-19 status, age in years and sex were almost always included in the sample metadata. Where available, HLA class I and class II types were taken from metadata supplied by the sample provider and were not determined by assay-based typing. Results the study describes overall, beyond this receptor: The amount of clinical and demographic metadata varied by source and participant and was provided uncurated.

Via the germline V gene (reference sequence), CDR1 is MNHEY and CDR2 SMNVEV. Counted from cysteine to phenylalanine, this CDR3 has 14 amino acids. Kept here is only the CDR3 DNA, which spans 42 bases and is read in frame from base 1. V is cut by 1 base and J by 5 bases, and the space between the germline ends is 11 bases. The TCR originated in a human donor in a cohort sampled during active COVID-19. The rearranged segments are TRBV27 and TRBJ1-1; there is no confident call for the D gene. The sample consisted of peripheral blood. The CDR3 region reads CASSLYPGGTEAFF. The DNA sequence is given as TGTGCCAGCAGTTTATATCCGGGCGGGACTGAAGCTTTCTTT.